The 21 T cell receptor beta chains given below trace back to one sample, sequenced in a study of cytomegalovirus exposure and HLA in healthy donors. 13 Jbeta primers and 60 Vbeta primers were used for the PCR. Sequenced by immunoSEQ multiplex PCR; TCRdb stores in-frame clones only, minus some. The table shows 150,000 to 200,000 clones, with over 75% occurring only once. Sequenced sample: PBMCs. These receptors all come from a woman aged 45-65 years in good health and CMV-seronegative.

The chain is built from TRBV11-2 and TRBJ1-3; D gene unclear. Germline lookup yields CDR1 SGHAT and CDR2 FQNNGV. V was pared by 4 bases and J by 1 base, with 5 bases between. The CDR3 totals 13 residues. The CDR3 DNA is TGTGCCAGCAGCTCAACTTCTGGAAACACCATATATTTT. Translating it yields CASSSTSGNTIYF.

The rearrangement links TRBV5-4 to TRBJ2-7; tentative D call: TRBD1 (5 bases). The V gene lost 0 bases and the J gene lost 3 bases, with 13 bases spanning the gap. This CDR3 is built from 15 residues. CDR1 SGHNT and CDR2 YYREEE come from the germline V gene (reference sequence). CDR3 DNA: TGTGCCAGCAGCTTGGACCAAGACAGCCGCTACGAGCAGTACTTC. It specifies CASSLDQDSRYEQYF.

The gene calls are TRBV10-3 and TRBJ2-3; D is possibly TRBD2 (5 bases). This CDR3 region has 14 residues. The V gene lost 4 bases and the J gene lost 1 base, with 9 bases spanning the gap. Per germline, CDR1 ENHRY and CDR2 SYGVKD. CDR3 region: CAISGSGRTDTQYF. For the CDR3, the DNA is TGTGCCATCAGTGGAAGCGGACGCACAGATACGCAGTATTTT.

CDR3 loop: CASSESNSGKNTGELFF. The CDR3 DNA is TGCGCCAGCAGTGAGTCAAATTCCGGGAAGAACACCGGGGAGCTGTTTTTT. This chain uses TRBV10-2 with TRBJ2-2, with D tentatively TRBD2 (5 bases). Germline CDR1 and CDR2: WSHSY and SAAADI. The CDR3 runs to 17 residues. V was clipped by 0 bases and J by 1 base, with 12 bases between them.

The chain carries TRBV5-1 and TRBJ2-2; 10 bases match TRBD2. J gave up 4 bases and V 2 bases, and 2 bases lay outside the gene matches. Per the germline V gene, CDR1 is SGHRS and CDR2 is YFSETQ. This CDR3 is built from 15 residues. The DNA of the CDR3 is TGCGCCAGCAGCTTACTAGCGGGATCCACCGGGGAGCTGTTTTTT. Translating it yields CASSLLAGSTGELFF.

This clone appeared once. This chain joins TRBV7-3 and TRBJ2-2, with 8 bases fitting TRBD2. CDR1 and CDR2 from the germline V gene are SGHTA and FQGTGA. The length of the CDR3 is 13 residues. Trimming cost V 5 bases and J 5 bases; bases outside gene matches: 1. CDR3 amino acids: CASSRGGTGELFF. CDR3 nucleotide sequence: TGTGCCAGCAGCCGGGGGGGGACCGGGGAGCTGTTTTTT. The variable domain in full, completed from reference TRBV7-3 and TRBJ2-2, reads GAGVSQTPSNKVTEKGKYVELRCDPISGHTALYWYRQSLGQGPEFLIYFQGTGAADDSGLPNDRFFAVRPEGSVSTLKIQRTERGDSAVYLCASSRGGTGELFFGEGSRLTVL.

This CDR3 reads CASSLDRPAEKLFF. CDR3 bases: TGTGCCAGCAGTCTGGACAGGCCGGCTGAAAAACTGTTTTTT. The chain links TRBV28 to TRBJ1-4; 7 positions agree with TRBD1. J lost 7 bases, V lost 5 bases, and 7 bases had no gene match. Germline V lookup: CDR1 MDHEN, CDR2 SYDVKM. This CDR3 region has 14 residues.

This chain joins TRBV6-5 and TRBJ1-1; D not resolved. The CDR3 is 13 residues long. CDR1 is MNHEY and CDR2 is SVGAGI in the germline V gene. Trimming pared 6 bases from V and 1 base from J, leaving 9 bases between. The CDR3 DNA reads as TGTGCCAGCAGATTAACAAGGAACACTGAAGCTTTCTTT. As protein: CASRLTRNTEAFF.

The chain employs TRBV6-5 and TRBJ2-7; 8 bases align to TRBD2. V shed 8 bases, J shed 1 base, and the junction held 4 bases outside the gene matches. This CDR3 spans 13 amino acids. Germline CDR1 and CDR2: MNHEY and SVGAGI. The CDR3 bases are TGTGCCAGCCGCCAGCGGGAGTCCTACGAGCAGTACTTC. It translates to CASRQRESYEQYF.

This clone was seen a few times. CDR3: CASSLLAGGNEQFF. CDR3 nucleotides: TGTGCCAGCAGCTTGCTAGCGGGAGGGAATGAGCAGTTCTTC. The chain joins TRBV5-8 to TRBJ2-1; TRBD2 matches 12 bases. Germline V CDR1 and CDR2: SGHTS, YDEGEE. The CDR3 is 14 amino acids. Trimming at V came to 1 base and at J to 7 bases, leaving 0 bases not matched to a gene. Together with reference TRBV5-8 and TRBJ2-1, the CDR3 gives the full variable domain: EAGVTQSPTHLIKTRGQQATLRCSPISGHTSVYWYQQALGLGLQFLLWYDEGEERNRGNFPPRFSGRQFPNYSSELNVNALELEDSALYLCASSLLAGGNEQFFGPGTRLTVL.

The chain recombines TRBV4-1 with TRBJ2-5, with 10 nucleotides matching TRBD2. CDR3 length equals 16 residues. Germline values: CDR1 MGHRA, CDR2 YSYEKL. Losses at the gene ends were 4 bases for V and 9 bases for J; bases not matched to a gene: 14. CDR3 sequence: CASSPSSYSGGSPQYF. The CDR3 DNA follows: TGCGCCAGCAGCCCGTCGTCGTATAGCGGGGGGTCCCCCCAGTACTTC.

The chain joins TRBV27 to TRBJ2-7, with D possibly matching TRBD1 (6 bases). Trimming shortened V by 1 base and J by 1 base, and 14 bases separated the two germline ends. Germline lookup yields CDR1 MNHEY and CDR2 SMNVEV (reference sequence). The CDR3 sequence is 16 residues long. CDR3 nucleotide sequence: TGTGCCAGCAGTTTATTTTACGGGACAATTTCCTACGAGCAGTACTTC. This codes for CASSLFYGTISYEQYF.

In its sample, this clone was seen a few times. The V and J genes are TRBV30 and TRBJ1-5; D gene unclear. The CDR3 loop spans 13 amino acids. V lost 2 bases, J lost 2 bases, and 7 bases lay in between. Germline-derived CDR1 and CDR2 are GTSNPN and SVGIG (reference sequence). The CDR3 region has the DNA TGTGCCTGGAGTATCCAGGGCAATCAGCCCCAGCATTTT. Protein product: CAWSIQGNQPQHF. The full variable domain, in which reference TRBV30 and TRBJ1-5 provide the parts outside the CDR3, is SQTIHQWPATLVQPVGSPLSLECTVEGTSNPNLYWYRQAAGRGLQLLFYSVGIGQISSEVPQNLSASRPQDRQFILSSKKLLLSDSGFYLCAWSIQGNQPQHFGDGTRLSIL.

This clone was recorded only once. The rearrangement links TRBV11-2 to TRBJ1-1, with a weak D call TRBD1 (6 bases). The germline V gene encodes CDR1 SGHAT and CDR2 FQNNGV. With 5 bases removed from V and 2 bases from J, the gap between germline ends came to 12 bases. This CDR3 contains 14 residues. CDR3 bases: TGTGCCAGCAGCGCGCACAGGGATAACACTGAAGCTTTCTTT. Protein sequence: CASSAHRDNTEAFF.

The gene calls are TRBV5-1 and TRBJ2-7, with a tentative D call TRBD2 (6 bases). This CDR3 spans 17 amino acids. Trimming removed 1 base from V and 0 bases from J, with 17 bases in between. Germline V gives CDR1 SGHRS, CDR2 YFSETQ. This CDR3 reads CASSLLVGGSISYEQYF. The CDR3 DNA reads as TGCGCCAGCAGCTTGCTCGTTGGGGGGAGCATCTCCTACGAGCAGTACTTC.

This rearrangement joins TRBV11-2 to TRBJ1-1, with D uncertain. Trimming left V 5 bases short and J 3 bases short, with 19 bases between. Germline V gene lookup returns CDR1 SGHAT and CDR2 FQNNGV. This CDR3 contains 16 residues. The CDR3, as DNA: TGTGCCAGCAGCCGCACTAGCCACTACCAGGACACTGAAGCTTTCTTT. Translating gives CASSRTSHYQDTEAFF.

The CDR3 coding sequence is TGTGCCAGCAGTGAACAGGGTTCTGCTGGAAACACCATATATTTT. Translating gives CASSEQGSAGNTIYF. V gene TRBV6-1 combines with J gene TRBJ1-3; a possible D gene is TRBD1 (5 bases). Germline V CDR1 and CDR2: MNHNS, SASEGT. V was clipped by 2 bases and J by 2 bases, with 10 bases between them. CDR3 size: 15 residues.

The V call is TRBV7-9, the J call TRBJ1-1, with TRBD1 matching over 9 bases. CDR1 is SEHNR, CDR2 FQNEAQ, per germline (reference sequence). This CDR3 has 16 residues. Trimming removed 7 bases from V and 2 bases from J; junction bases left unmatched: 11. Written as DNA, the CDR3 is TGTGCCAGCAATAGGCGGGACAGGGTGGAAAACACTGAAGCTTTCTTT. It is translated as CASNRRDRVENTEAFF.

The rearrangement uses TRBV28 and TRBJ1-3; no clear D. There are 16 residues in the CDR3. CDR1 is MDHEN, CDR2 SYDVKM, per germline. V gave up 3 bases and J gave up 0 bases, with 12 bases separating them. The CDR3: CASSFPGVRSGNTIYF. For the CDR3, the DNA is TGTGCCAGCAGTTTCCCCGGGGTTCGCTCTGGAAACACCATATATTTT.

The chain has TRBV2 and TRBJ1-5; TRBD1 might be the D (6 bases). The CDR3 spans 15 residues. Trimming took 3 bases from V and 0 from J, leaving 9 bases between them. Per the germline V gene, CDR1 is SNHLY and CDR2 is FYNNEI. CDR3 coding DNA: TGTGCCAGCAGTGATGGACAGTATAGCAATCAGCCCCAGCATTTT. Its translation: CASSDGQYSNQPQHF.

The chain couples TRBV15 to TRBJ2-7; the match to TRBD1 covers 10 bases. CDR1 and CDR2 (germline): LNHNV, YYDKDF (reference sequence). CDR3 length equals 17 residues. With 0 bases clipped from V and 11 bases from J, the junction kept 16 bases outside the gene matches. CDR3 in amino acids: CATSRDPRDRGCLLEYF. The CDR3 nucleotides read TGTGCCACCAGCAGAGATCCGAGGGACAGGGGTTGTTTACTGGAGTACTTC.